This T cell receptor beta chain was captured in a study of cytomegalovirus exposure and HLA in healthy donors. General observations from the study: An analysis was carried out at a later point. It showed that HLA-associated TCR beta chains were more clonally expanded than equally common non-associated chains. It was reported that the classifier diagnosed cytomegalovirus status with high specificity and sensitivity in both the original and validation cohorts. According to the study, roughly 160 TCR beta chains were cytomegalovirus-associated. In a later analysis, at a false discovery rate of 0.05, under 20,000 TCR beta sequences were associated with HLA alleles.

Vbeta (60) and Jbeta (13) primers were used in the PCR. Only in-frame clones appear in the TCRdb table, and some are missing; sequencing was by immunoSEQ multiplex PCR. The repertoire holds about 150,000 clones, roughly 77% seen once, with under 5.5% in the top ten. Of note for this clone: The antigen is not known.

Sequences were obtained from PBMCs. This clonotype was sampled from a man under 40 in good health.

As DNA, the CDR3 is TGTGCCAGCAGTACCGGCTGGACAGGGACGAACGAGCAGTACTTC. Its protein is CASSTGWTGTNEQYF. The chain is built from TRBV6-5 and TRBJ2-7, with TRBD1 matching over 8 bases. The CDR3 is 15 amino acids. Germline-derived CDR1 and CDR2 are MNHEY and SVGAGI. Losses at the gene ends were 5 bases for V and 5 bases for J; bases not matched to a gene: 11.